This T cell receptor (beta chain) emerged from a study of CD8 T cells in ankylosing spondylitis. This CDR3 contains 13 residues. Germline values: CDR1 SQVTM, CDR2 ANQGSEA. The V and J ends lost 5 bases and 4 bases respectively, with 14 bases between them. Notes on the study in general: Seemingly distinctive of ankylosing spondylitis blood was a TCR beta motif formed by eight highly homologous variants.

Molecular-barcoded quantitative 5'-RACE produced these TCR beta libraries. TCRdb re-derived calls from the 5' RACE reads in MiXCR, one entry per CDR3 protein. The sample carries fewer than 550,000 distinct CDR3 sequences, under 5.5% recorded once. This clonotype has a count of ten or more. Its antigen is still unknown. The rearrangement links TRBV29-1 to TRBJ2-5; D possibly corresponds to TRBD2 (6 bases). The sequence came from a male donor with ankylosing spondylitis. Material for sequencing was blood, either unsorted or a sorted T cell fraction (not recorded which). As DNA, the CDR3 is TGCAGCGTTATTACCGGGGGAAGAGAGACCCAGTACTTC. Translation: CSVITGGRETQYF.